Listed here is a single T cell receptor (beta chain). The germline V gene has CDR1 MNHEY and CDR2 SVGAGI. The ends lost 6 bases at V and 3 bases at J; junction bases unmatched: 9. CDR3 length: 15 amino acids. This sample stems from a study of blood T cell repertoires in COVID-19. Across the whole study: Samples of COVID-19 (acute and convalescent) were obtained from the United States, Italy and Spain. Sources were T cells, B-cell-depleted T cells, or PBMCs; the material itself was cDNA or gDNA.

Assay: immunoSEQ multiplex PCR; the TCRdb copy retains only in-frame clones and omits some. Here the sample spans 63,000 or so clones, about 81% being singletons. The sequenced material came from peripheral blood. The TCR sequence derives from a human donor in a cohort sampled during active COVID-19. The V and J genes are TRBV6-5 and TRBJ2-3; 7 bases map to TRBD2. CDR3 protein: CASRRIAGRTDTQYF. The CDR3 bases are TGTGCCAGCAGGCGAATAGCGGGTCGAACAGATACGCAGTATTTT.